The rows below give T cell receptor beta chains drawn from one sample of a study of T cells in Graves' hyperthyroidism and ophthalmopathy. TCRdb redid the calling of the multiplex PCR reads with MiXCR, one entry per CDR3 protein. Of approximately 640,000 distinct CDR3 sequences in the sample, roughly a sixth were seen once. Material for sequencing was blood. The receptors shown here come from a man in his fifties with Graves' hyperthyroidism. Both conserved end residues are part of each CDR3. D genes are given only for firm matches. Expanded clones get a size class; other rows say once, few or many, or leave the size out.

V gene: TRBV7-9
clone size: few
CDR3 length: 14
D gene: -
J gene: TRBJ2-3
CDR3 protein: CAGRQTQGPDTQYF
CDR3 DNA: TGTGCCGGCCGACAGACCCAAGGCCCAGATACGCAGTATTTT

V gene: TRBV7-9
clone size: many
CDR3 length: 16
D gene: TRBD2
J gene: TRBJ2-7
CDR3 protein: CASSPTAGALTYEQYF
CDR3 DNA: TGTGCCAGCAGCCCTACAGCGGGAGCTCTTACCTACGAGCAGTACTTC

V gene: TRBV19
clone size: -
CDR3 length: 15
D gene: -
J gene: TRBJ1-5
CDR3 protein: CASSFRTDSNQPQHF
CDR3 DNA: TGTGCCAGTAGTTTTAGGACAGACAGCAATCAGCCCCAGCATTTT

V gene: TRBV6-1
clone size: -
CDR3 length: 14
D gene: TRBD2
J gene: TRBJ2-3
CDR3 protein: CASSHTSVPDTQYF
CDR3 DNA: TGTGCCAGCAGCCATACTAGCGTACCAGATACGCAGTATTTT

V gene: TRBV30
clone size: -
CDR3 length: 13
D gene: -
J gene: TRBJ2-7
CDR3 protein: CALEGRVSYEQYF
CDR3 DNA: TGTGCCTTGGAAGGAAGGGTCTCCTACGAGCAGTACTTC

V gene: TRBV19
clone size: -
CDR3 length: 16
D gene: TRBD1
J gene: TRBJ2-5
CDR3 protein: CASKGRQGSAKETQYF
CDR3 DNA: TGTGCCAGTAAAGGGCGACAGGGTTCTGCTAAGGAGACCCAGTACTTC

V gene: TRBV2
clone size: many
CDR3 length: 13
D gene: -
J gene: TRBJ1-2
CDR3 protein: CASSEGNSYGYTF
CDR3 DNA: TGTGCCAGCAGTGAAGGAAACAGCTATGGCTACACCTTC

V gene: TRBV30
clone size: many
CDR3 length: 14
D gene: -
J gene: TRBJ2-3
CDR3 protein: CAWSVRFSADTQYF
CDR3 DNA: TGTGCCTGGAGTGTACGGTTCTCAGCAGATACGCAGTATTTT

V gene: TRBV27
clone size: -
CDR3 length: 14
D gene: TRBD1
J gene: TRBJ2-5
CDR3 protein: CASGPTGLWETQYF
CDR3 DNA: TGTGCCAGCGGACCGACAGGGTTGTGGGAGACCCAGTACTTC

V gene: TRBV18
clone size: -
CDR3 length: 14
D gene: TRBD1
J gene: TRBJ2-5
CDR3 protein: CASSPGTGKETQYF
CDR3 DNA: TGTGCCAGCTCGCCCGGGACAGGAAAAGAGACCCAGTACTTC

V gene: TRBV5-8
clone size: -
CDR3 length: 15
D gene: -
J gene: TRBJ2-3
CDR3 protein: CASSPYPTRADTQYF
CDR3 DNA: TGTGCCAGCAGCCCCTATCCTACTAGGGCGGATACGCAGTATTTT

V gene: TRBV29-1
clone size: -
CDR3 length: 11
D gene: -
J gene: TRBJ2-3
CDR3 protein: CSVVFVDTQYF
CDR3 DNA: TGCAGCGTTGTATTCGTTGATACGCAGTATTTT

V gene: TRBV7-9
clone size: -
CDR3 length: 12
D gene: -
J gene: TRBJ2-3
CDR3 protein: CASSLGAIKQYF
CDR3 DNA: TGTGCCAGCAGCTTAGGAGCCATCAAGCAGTATTTT

V gene: TRBV13
clone size: many
CDR3 length: 15
D gene: TRBD1
J gene: TRBJ1-2
CDR3 protein: CASSVSGQGNYGYTF
CDR3 DNA: TGTGCCAGCAGCGTCTCGGGACAGGGGAACTATGGCTACACCTTC

V gene: TRBV28
clone size: many
CDR3 length: 15
D gene: -
J gene: TRBJ2-5
CDR3 protein: CASSLRTPYQETQYF
CDR3 DNA: TGTGCCAGCAGTTTACGTACACCGTACCAAGAGACCCAGTACTTC

V gene: TRBV2
clone size: few
CDR3 length: 12
D gene: -
J gene: TRBJ2-7
CDR3 protein: CASSTDSSEQYF
CDR3 DNA: TGTGCCAGCAGTACGGACAGTTCCGAGCAGTACTTC

V gene: TRBV29-1
clone size: many
CDR3 length: 14
D gene: -
J gene: TRBJ2-3
CDR3 protein: CSVDSGARTDTQYF
CDR3 DNA: TGCAGCGTTGATTCGGGGGCGCGCACAGATACGCAGTATTTT

V gene: TRBV6-1
clone size: many
CDR3 length: 13
D gene: -
J gene: TRBJ2-7
CDR3 protein: CASSEGETYEQYF
CDR3 DNA: TGTGCCAGCAGTGAAGGGGAAACCTACGAGCAGTACTTC

V gene: TRBV6-5
clone size: -
CDR3 length: 15
D gene: -
J gene: TRBJ2-1
CDR3 protein: CASSSVSTAYNEQFF
CDR3 DNA: TGTGCCAGCAGTTCCGTTTCAACAGCTTACAATGAGCAGTTCTTC

V gene: TRBV24-1
clone size: few
CDR3 length: 15
D gene: -
J gene: TRBJ2-3
CDR3 protein: CATSDLEGRADTQYF
CDR3 DNA: TGTGCCACCAGTGATTTGGAGGGTAGGGCAGATACGCAGTATTTT

V gene: TRBV28
clone size: many
CDR3 length: 15
D gene: TRBD2
J gene: TRBJ2-2
CDR3 protein: CASNFAGEDTGELFF
CDR3 DNA: TGTGCCAGCAACTTCGCGGGAGAGGACACCGGGGAGCTGTTTTTT

V gene: TRBV10-3
clone size: -
CDR3 length: 11
D gene: -
J gene: TRBJ2-7
CDR3 protein: CAERAAYEQYF
CDR3 DNA: TGTGCCGAGCGGGCCGCTTACGAGCAGTACTTC

V gene: TRBV15
clone size: -
CDR3 length: 20
D gene: TRBD2
J gene: TRBJ2-1
CDR3 protein: CATSSPGTSGIKGAYNEQFF
CDR3 DNA: TGTGCCACCAGCAGTCCCGGGACTAGCGGGATCAAGGGGGCCTACAATGAGCAGTTCTTC

V gene: TRBV2
clone size: -
CDR3 length: 14
D gene: TRBD1
J gene: TRBJ1-2
CDR3 protein: CASIEGGESYGYTF
CDR3 DNA: TGTGCCAGCATTGAAGGGGGCGAGAGCTATGGCTACACCTTC

V gene: TRBV5-1
clone size: -
CDR3 length: 15
D gene: -
J gene: TRBJ2-5
CDR3 protein: CASSHLAAYQETQYF
CDR3 DNA: TGCGCCAGCAGCCACCTGGCCGCGTACCAAGAGACCCAGTACTTC

V gene: TRBV10-3
clone size: few
CDR3 length: 12
D gene: -
J gene: TRBJ2-1
CDR3 protein: CAISESTKGKFF
CDR3 DNA: TGTGCCATCAGTGAGTCAACGAAAGGAAAGTTCTTC

V gene: TRBV6-1
clone size: many
CDR3 length: 17
D gene: -
J gene: TRBJ2-2
CDR3 protein: CATRPVRLRRNTGELFF
CDR3 DNA: TGTGCCACCAGGCCCGTTCGGCTCAGGAGGAACACCGGGGAGCTGTTTTTT

V gene: TRBV30
clone size: many
CDR3 length: 11
D gene: -
J gene: TRBJ2-7
CDR3 protein: CACSGGSEQYF
CDR3 DNA: TGTGCGTGCAGTGGGGGCTCCGAGCAGTACTTC

V gene: TRBV7-2
clone size: few
CDR3 length: 14
D gene: -
J gene: TRBJ2-1
CDR3 protein: CASNLANSYNEQFF
CDR3 DNA: TGTGCCAGCAACCTTGCCAACTCCTACAATGAGCAGTTCTTC

V gene: TRBV6-1
clone size: few
CDR3 length: 13
D gene: TRBD2
J gene: TRBJ2-1
CDR3 protein: CASGRESYNEQFF
CDR3 DNA: TGTGCCAGTGGGAGGGAGTCCTACAATGAGCAGTTCTTC

V gene: TRBV15
clone size: few
CDR3 length: 14
D gene: TRBD2
J gene: TRBJ2-1
CDR3 protein: CATSSGLASFEQFF
CDR3 DNA: TGTGCCACCAGCAGTGGACTAGCTTCTTTTGAGCAGTTCTTC

V gene: TRBV6-1
clone size: many
CDR3 length: 15
D gene: -
J gene: TRBJ2-7
CDR3 protein: CASSEQPQVANEQYF
CDR3 DNA: TGTGCCAGCAGTGAGCAGCCACAGGTTGCCAACGAGCAGTACTTC

V gene: TRBV2
clone size: many
CDR3 length: 15
D gene: -
J gene: TRBJ1-1
CDR3 protein: CASSESQTMNTEAFF
CDR3 DNA: TGTGCCAGCAGTGAATCTCAGACTATGAACACTGAAGCTTTCTTT

V gene: TRBV28
clone size: many
CDR3 length: 13
D gene: -
J gene: TRBJ2-5
CDR3 protein: CASSPGVPETQYF
CDR3 DNA: TGTGCCAGCAGTCCAGGGGTCCCAGAGACCCAGTACTTC

V gene: TRBV7-9
clone size: -
CDR3 length: 16
D gene: TRBD2
J gene: TRBJ2-2
CDR3 protein: CASSLTPSGNTGELFF
CDR3 DNA: TGTGCCAGCAGCTTAACGCCTAGCGGGAACACCGGGGAGCTGTTTTTT

V gene: TRBV29-1
clone size: -
CDR3 length: 15
D gene: TRBD1
J gene: TRBJ2-7
CDR3 protein: CSVEDRTGVGYEQYF
CDR3 DNA: TGCAGCGTTGAAGACCGGACAGGGGTTGGGTACGAGCAGTACTTC

V gene: TRBV20-1
clone size: few
CDR3 length: 12
D gene: TRBD1
J gene: TRBJ2-1
CDR3 protein: CSAREQGYEQFF
CDR3 DNA: TGCAGTGCCAGAGAACAGGGGTATGAGCAGTTCTTC

V gene: TRBV12-3/TRBV12-4
clone size: many
CDR3 length: 14
D gene: TRBD2
J gene: TRBJ2-1
CDR3 protein: CASSPLSTSGEQFF
CDR3 DNA: TGTGCCAGCAGTCCCTTATCGACTAGCGGTGAGCAGTTCTTC

V gene: TRBV12-3/TRBV12-4
clone size: -
CDR3 length: 17
D gene: TRBD2
J gene: TRBJ2-2
CDR3 protein: CASSLGGLAGNTGELFF
CDR3 DNA: TGTGCCAGCAGCCTAGGGGGACTAGCGGGGAACACCGGGGAGCTGTTTTTT

V gene: TRBV2
clone size: many
CDR3 length: 13
D gene: -
J gene: TRBJ1-2
CDR3 protein: CASSGGFRSGYTF
CDR3 DNA: TGTGCCAGCAGTGGGGGCTTTCGGTCTGGCTACACCTTC

V gene: TRBV9
clone size: -
CDR3 length: 14
D gene: -
J gene: TRBJ1-5
CDR3 protein: CASSVDGTDETQHF
CDR3 DNA: TGTGCCAGCAGCGTCGACGGGACGGACGAAACCCAGCATTTT

V gene: TRBV24-1
clone size: -
CDR3 length: 15
D gene: -
J gene: TRBJ2-1
CDR3 protein: CAASDSQSSYNEQFF
CDR3 DNA: TGTGCCGCATCCGACTCTCAGAGCTCCTACAATGAGCAGTTCTTC

V gene: TRBV20-1
clone size: -
CDR3 length: 13
D gene: -
J gene: TRBJ1-2
CDR3 protein: CSARTLRNYGYTF
CDR3 DNA: TGCAGTGCTAGAACTTTGAGAAACTATGGCTACACCTTC

V gene: TRBV6-4
clone size: few
CDR3 length: 17
D gene: TRBD1
J gene: TRBJ1-5
CDR3 protein: CASKGGQGESGNQPQHF
CDR3 DNA: TGTGCCAGCAAAGGTGGACAGGGGGAATCGGGCAATCAGCCCCAGCATTTT

V gene: TRBV20-1
clone size: -
CDR3 length: 14
D gene: TRBD2
J gene: TRBJ2-1
CDR3 protein: CSAPFGLAGYEQFF
CDR3 DNA: TGCAGTGCCCCCTTCGGGCTAGCGGGTTATGAGCAGTTCTTC

V gene: TRBV6-2/TRBV6-3
clone size: -
CDR3 length: 15
D gene: TRBD2
J gene: TRBJ2-1
CDR3 protein: CASRLGLAGEPEQFF
CDR3 DNA: TGTGCCAGCAGACTGGGACTAGCGGGAGAACCTGAGCAGTTCTTC

V gene: TRBV2
clone size: many
CDR3 length: 13
D gene: -
J gene: TRBJ2-2
CDR3 protein: CASSEGGAGELFF
CDR3 DNA: TGTGCCAGCAGTGAGGGGGGAGCCGGGGAGCTGTTTTTT

V gene: TRBV19
clone size: -
CDR3 length: 17
D gene: -
J gene: TRBJ1-1
CDR3 protein: CASSMRGAAGLNTEAFF
CDR3 DNA: TGTGCCAGTAGTATGAGGGGGGCCGCAGGGCTGAACACTGAAGCTTTCTTT

V gene: TRBV11-2
clone size: many
CDR3 length: 16
D gene: TRBD2
J gene: TRBJ2-2
CDR3 protein: CASSLRLAGGPGELFF
CDR3 DNA: TGTGCCAGCAGCTTAAGACTAGCGGGAGGGCCCGGGGAGCTGTTTTTT

V gene: TRBV18
clone size: many
CDR3 length: 14
D gene: -
J gene: TRBJ2-1
CDR3 protein: CASSPPDGLNEQFF
CDR3 DNA: TGTGCCAGCTCACCACCAGATGGGCTCAATGAGCAGTTCTTC

V gene: TRBV5-1
clone size: many
CDR3 length: 16
D gene: TRBD2
J gene: TRBJ2-3
CDR3 protein: CASSFVTSGRIDTQYF
CDR3 DNA: TGCGCCAGCAGCTTTGTGACTAGCGGGAGGATAGATACGCAGTATTTT

V gene: TRBV18
clone size: many
CDR3 length: 14
D gene: -
J gene: TRBJ2-3
CDR3 protein: CASSPSTFRDTQYF
CDR3 DNA: TGTGCCAGCTCACCAAGCACATTTCGCGATACGCAGTATTTT

V gene: TRBV11-2
clone size: many
CDR3 length: 13
D gene: -
J gene: TRBJ2-5
CDR3 protein: CASSGTARETQYF
CDR3 DNA: TGTGCCAGCTCGGGGACCGCCCGGGAGACCCAGTACTTC

V gene: TRBV12-3/TRBV12-4
clone size: -
CDR3 length: 17
D gene: TRBD1
J gene: TRBJ1-1
CDR3 protein: CASSFRRDSRPYTEAFF
CDR3 DNA: TGTGCCAGCAGTTTTCGCCGGGACAGCCGGCCCTACACTGAAGCTTTCTTT

V gene: TRBV12-3/TRBV12-4
clone size: many
CDR3 length: 14
D gene: -
J gene: TRBJ2-2
CDR3 protein: CASRGEANTGELFF
CDR3 DNA: TGTGCCAGCCGTGGGGAAGCGAACACCGGGGAGCTGTTTTTT

V gene: TRBV5-1
clone size: -
CDR3 length: 16
D gene: -
J gene: TRBJ2-1
CDR3 protein: CASSLEGATSYNEQFF
CDR3 DNA: TGCGCCAGCAGCTTGGAGGGAGCCACCAGTTACAATGAGCAGTTCTTC

V gene: TRBV6-2/TRBV6-3
clone size: many
CDR3 length: 14
D gene: -
J gene: TRBJ2-2
CDR3 protein: CASSYGANTGELFF
CDR3 DNA: TGTGCCAGCAGTTACGGCGCGAACACCGGGGAGCTGTTTTTT

V gene: TRBV20-1
clone size: -
CDR3 length: 13
D gene: -
J gene: TRBJ1-5
CDR3 protein: CSARAQGNQPQHF
CDR3 DNA: TGCAGTGCTAGAGCACAGGGAAATCAGCCCCAGCATTTT

V gene: TRBV7-2
clone size: many
CDR3 length: 14
D gene: -
J gene: TRBJ1-1
CDR3 protein: CASSLLQVNTEAFF
CDR3 DNA: TGTGCCAGCAGCTTGTTACAGGTGAACACTGAAGCTTTCTTT

V gene: TRBV19
clone size: few
CDR3 length: 15
D gene: -
J gene: TRBJ2-7
CDR3 protein: CASSIGSRSSYEQYF
CDR3 DNA: TGTGCCAGTAGTATAGGTTCCAGGAGCTCCTACGAGCAGTACTTC